This record concerns one T cell receptor (beta chain) sequence. The data derive from a study of T cell changes during pregnancy in multiple sclerosis. Assay: immunoSEQ multiplex PCR; the TCRdb copy retains only in-frame clones and omits some. The sample has roughly 110,000 clones, roughly 90% seen once. This TCR derives from a female donor in good health, enrolled as a control in a pregnancy study. The source material was peripheral blood, sampled in the third trimester of pregnancy.

CDR3 sequence (DNA): TGTGCCAGCAGTGCCCGGCGAGGGGGAGGGCAGCCCCAGCATTTT. Translating gives CASSARRGGGQPQHF. The gene calls are TRBV25-1 and TRBJ1-5, with D tentatively TRBD1 (6 bases). This CDR3 spans 15 amino acids. Germline-derived CDR1 and CDR2 are MGHDK and SYGVNS. Trimming left V 4 bases short and J 7 bases short, with 17 bases between.